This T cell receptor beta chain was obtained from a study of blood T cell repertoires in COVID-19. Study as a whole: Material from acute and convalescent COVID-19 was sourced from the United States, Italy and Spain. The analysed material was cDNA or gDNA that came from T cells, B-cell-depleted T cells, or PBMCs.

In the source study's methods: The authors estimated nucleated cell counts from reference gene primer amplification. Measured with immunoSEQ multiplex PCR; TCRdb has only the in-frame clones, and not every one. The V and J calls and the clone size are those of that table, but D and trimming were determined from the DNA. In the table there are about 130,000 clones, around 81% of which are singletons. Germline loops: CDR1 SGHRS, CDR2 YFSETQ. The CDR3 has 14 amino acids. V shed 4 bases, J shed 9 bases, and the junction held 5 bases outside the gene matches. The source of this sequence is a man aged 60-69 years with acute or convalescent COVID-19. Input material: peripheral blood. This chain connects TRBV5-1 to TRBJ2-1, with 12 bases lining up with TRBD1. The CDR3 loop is CASSLGTGGLEQFF. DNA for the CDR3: TGCGCCAGCAGCCTCGGGACAGGGGGCCTTGAGCAGTTCTTC. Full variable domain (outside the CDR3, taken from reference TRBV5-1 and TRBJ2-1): KAGVTQTPRYLIKTRGQQVTLSCSPISGHRSVSWYQQTPGQGLQFLFEYFSETQRNKGNFPGRFSGRQFSNSRSEMNVSTLELGDSALYLCASSLGTGGLEQFFGPGTRLTVL.